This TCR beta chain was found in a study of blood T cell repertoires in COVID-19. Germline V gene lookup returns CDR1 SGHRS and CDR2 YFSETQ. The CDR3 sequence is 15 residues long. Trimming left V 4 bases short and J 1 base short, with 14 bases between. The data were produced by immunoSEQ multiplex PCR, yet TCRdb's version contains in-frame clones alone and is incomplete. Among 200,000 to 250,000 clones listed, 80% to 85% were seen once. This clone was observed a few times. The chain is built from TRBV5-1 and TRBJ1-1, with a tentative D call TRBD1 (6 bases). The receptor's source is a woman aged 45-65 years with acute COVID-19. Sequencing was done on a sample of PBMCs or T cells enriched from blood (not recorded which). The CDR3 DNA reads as TGCGCCAGCAGCCCCTCGGACAGTTCGAACACTGAAGCTTTCTTT. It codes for CASSPSDSSNTEAFF.